This paragraph covers one TCR beta chain sequence. This clonotype was recorded many times. What antigen it recognizes has not been identified. No base-level quality is on record; no much larger clone is a single base apart. Set within a cohort of healthcare workers in London, UK, this nested case-control study involved weekly PCR testing of nasopharyngeal swabs along with blood sampling. Between 23 and 31 March 2020, the week of the UK lockdown, healthcare workers were enrolled and then followed up weekly for as long as 16 weeks. This sample is drawn from a study of early T cells in non-severe SARS-CoV-2 infection (dated by TCRdb to about 2021). At the level of the whole study: Bulk RNA from unsorted whole blood was used for TCR sequencing, so alpha and beta chains could not be paired. Beyond this particular receptor, the publication reports: Matching against VDJdb was skewed toward anti-spike CD8 responses, likely underestimated virus-specific expansions, and missed private and CD4 specificities.

Libraries were built with 5' RACE. Sequencer: NextSeq 500. The TCR library protocol attached unique molecular identifiers to individual cDNA molecules to correct for sequencing error and PCR bias. Both TCR alpha and beta chains were sequenced, and tight co-correlation was observed between alpha and beta sequence abundances in each sample. As for the authors' bioinformatics: V gene, J gene and CDR3 annotation of TCR sequences was performed with Decombinator V4. Expanded TCRs were defined as changing significantly between any two time points under a Poisson model with p below 0.0001. TCR abundances were normalised to the total number of TCRs sequenced per sample and were expressed as counts per million. TRAV1-2 paired with TRAJ12, TRAJ20 or TRAJ33 defined MAIT TCRs, while TRAV10 paired with TRAJ18 defined iNKT TCRs. VDJdb, accessed 1 November 2021, was searched for CMV, EBV and SARS-CoV-2 annotated TCRs, with TCRs annotated for multiple antigens excluded. The public reads were quality trimmed at Q25 with fastp and then assembled into clones with MiXCR by TCRdb, keeping productive beta chains. CDR3 protein duplicates are merged, each entry listing the most common genes and DNA. The V and J calls were determined by TCRdb, not by the authors. Here the sample has some 89,000 distinct CDR3 sequences; approximately 10% occur a single time. The ten largest clonotypes hold roughly 5% of the sample.

The CDR3 runs 15 residues from the cysteine to the phenylalanine. Only CDR3 DNA remains: 45 bases, in frame from the first base. V and J lose 4 bases and 0 bases, and a span of 11 bases separates them. The germline V gene sets CDR1 to SGDLS and CDR2 to YYNGEE. The sample was whole blood, taken at baseline. This TCR was recovered from an adult who was a healthcare worker with PCR-confirmed SARS-CoV-2 infection or an uninfected control (not recorded which). The sequence links TRBV9 to TRBJ1-5, with no reliable assignment of the D segment. The CDR3 region reads CASSPDPNSNQPQHF. The nucleotides read TGTGCCAGCAGCCCCGACCCAAATAGCAATCAGCCCCAGCATTTT.